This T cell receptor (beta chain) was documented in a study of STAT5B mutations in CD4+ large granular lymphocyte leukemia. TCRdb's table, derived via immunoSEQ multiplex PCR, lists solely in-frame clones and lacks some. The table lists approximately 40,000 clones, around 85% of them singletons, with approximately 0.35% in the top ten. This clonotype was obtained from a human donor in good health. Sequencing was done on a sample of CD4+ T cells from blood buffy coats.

The CDR3 sequence is CASRRAGPSGPQHF. DNA for the CDR3: TGTGCCAGCAGGAGGGCCGGGCCCTCTGGGCCCCAGCATTTT. V gene TRBV6-1 combines with J gene TRBJ1-5; no definite D call. The CDR3 runs to 14 residues. The germline CDR1 and CDR2 sequences are MNHNS and SASEGT. V lost 6 bases and J 9 bases, leaving 18 bases between the germline ends.